This T cell receptor beta chain is drawn from a study of regulatory T cells in long-lasting Graves disease. This clonotype was observed at least ten times. Its target is unknown. Construction of TCR beta libraries relied on iRepertoire HTBI primers and on Arm-PCR targeting CDR3 regions. In TCRdb, the multiplex PCR reads were re-called with MiXCR into one record per CDR3 protein. The table includes 550,000 to 600,000 distinct CDR3 sequences, 15% to 20% detected once. J gave up 0 bases and V 5 bases, and 12 bases lay outside the gene matches. The CDR3 runs 18 residues. Germline CDR1 is MDHEN and CDR2 is SYDVKM. Time point noted: newly diagnosed GD, antithyroid drugs for less than 3 months. RNA from PBMCs was the source of the TCR library. Study conclusions and caveats: Persistent cases favored TRBV28, TRBJ1-2 and TRBJ2-5.

These data were also reused for a study on T cells in Graves' hyperthyroidism and ophthalmopathy. That work contributes: The study left out patients who had uncontrolled infection, other autoimmune disease, pregnancy or lactation. HTBI primers were the set used in a first-round RT-PCR of the TCR CDR3. Most clonotypes expanded in thyroid above 0.001 were likewise present in blood.

The source of this sequence is a man aged 18 to 30 with Graves disease. The sequences come from peripheral blood mononuclear cells (PBMCs), collected at new diagnosis, from a patient treated with antithyroid drugs. J is TRBJ2-3 and V is TRBV28; 9 nucleotides align to TRBD2. In DNA form, the CDR3 reads TGTGCCAGCAGTGCCGCAGCGGGAGGCCTGGAAAGCACAGATACGCAGTATTTT. As protein: CASSAAAGGLESTDTQYF.